The rows below give T cell receptor beta chains drawn from one sample of a study of radiation and T cells in renal cell carcinoma. Generated by immunoSEQ multiplex PCR, the TCRdb table keeps only in-frame clones and is missing some. The sample lists 45,000 or so clones, approximately 80% occurring once. Sequences were derived from blood, sampled from a patient whose treatment included radiotherapy and nephrectomy. All receptors come from a woman in her 70s with renal cell carcinoma. Both conserved end residues are trimmed from each CDR3. The size of a clone is reported for some rows only, either as once, few or many, or as a class for expanded clones.

>TRBV4-1|once
ASSQGVMGQPQH
>TRBV6-5|once
ASRYDRGQGKLF
>TRBV10-3|.
AISAGTGQETQY
>TRBV10-1|.
ASSESRGADTQY
>TRBV6-6|.
ASSSGLTLYEQY
>TRBV9|.
ASSPYGGRTDTQY
>TRBV29-1|few
SVEQGAGTEAF
>TRBV7-2|.
ASSRGLRGNQPQH
>TRBV2|.
ASSDQGGSVTGELF
>TRBV9|once
ASSVDTGRGETQY